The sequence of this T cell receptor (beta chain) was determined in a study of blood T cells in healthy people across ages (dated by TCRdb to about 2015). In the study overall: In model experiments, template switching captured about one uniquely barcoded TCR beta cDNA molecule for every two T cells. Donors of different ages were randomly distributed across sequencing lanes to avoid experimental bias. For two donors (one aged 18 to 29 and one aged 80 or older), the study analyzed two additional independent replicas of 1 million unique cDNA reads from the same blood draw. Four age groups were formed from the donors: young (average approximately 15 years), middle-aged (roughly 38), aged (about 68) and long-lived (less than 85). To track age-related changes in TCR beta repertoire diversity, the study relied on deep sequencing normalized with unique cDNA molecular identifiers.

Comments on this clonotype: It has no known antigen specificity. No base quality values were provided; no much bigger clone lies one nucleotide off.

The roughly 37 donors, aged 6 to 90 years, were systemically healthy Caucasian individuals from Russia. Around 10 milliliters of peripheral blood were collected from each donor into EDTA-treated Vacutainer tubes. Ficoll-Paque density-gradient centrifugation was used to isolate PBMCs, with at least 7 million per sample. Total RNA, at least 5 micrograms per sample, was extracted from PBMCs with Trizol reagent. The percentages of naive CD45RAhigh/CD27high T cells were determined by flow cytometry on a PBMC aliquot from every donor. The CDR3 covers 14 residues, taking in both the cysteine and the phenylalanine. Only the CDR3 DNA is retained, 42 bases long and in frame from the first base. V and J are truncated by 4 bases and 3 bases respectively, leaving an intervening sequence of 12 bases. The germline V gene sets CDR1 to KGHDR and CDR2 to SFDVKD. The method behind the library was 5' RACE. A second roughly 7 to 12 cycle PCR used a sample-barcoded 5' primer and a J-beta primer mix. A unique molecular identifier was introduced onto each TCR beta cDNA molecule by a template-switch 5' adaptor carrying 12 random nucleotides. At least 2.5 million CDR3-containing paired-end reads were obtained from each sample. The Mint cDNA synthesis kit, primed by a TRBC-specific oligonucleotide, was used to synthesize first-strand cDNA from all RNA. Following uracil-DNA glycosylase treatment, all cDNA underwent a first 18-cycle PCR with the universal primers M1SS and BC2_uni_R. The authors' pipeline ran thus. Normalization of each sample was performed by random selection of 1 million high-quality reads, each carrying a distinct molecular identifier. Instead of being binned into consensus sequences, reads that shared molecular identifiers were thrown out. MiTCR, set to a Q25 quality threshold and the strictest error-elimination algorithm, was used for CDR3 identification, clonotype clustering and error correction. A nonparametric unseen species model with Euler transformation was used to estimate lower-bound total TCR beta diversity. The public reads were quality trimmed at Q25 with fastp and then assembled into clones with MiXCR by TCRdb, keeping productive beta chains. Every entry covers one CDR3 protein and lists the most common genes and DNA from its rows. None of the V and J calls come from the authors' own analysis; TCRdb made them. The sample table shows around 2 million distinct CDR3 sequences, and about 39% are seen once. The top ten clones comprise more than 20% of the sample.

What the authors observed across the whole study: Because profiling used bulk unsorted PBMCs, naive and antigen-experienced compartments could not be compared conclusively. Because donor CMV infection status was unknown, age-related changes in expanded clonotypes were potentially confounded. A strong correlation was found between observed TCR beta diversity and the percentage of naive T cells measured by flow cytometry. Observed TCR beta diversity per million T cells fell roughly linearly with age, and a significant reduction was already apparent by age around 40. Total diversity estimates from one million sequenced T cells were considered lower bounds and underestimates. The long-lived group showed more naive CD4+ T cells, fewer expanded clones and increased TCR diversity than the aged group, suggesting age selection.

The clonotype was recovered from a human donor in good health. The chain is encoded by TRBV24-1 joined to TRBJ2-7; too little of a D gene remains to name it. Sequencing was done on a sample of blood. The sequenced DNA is TGTGCCACCAGTGACCCCGCAGTAGTCTACGAGCAGTACTTC. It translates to CATSDPAVVYEQYF.